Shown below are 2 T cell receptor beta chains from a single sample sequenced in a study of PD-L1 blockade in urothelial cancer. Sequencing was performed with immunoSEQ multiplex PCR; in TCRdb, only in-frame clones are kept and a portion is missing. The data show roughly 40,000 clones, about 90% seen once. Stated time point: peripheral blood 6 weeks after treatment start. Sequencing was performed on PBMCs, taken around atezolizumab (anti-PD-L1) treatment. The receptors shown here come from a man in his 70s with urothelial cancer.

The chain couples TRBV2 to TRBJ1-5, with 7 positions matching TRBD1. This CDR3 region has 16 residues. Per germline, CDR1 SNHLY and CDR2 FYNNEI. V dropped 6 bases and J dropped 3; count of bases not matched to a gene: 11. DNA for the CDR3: TGTGCCAGCAGCCTCGACGGACAGGTGAACAATCAGCCCCAGCATTTT. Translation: CASSLDGQVNNQPQHF.

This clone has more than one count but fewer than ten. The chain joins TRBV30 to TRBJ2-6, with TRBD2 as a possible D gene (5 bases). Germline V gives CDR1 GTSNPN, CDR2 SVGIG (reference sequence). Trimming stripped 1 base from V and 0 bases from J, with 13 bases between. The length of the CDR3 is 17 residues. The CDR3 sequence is CAWSGKHGGSGANVLTF. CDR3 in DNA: TGTGCCTGGAGTGGGAAACACGGAGGCTCTGGGGCCAACGTCCTGACTTTC.